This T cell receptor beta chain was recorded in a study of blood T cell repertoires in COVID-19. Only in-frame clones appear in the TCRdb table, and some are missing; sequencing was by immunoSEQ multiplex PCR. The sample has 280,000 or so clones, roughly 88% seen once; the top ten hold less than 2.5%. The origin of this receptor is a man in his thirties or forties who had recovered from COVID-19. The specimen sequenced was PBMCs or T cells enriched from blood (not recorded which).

CDR3 in DNA: TGTGCCAGCAGCCGGGGTCAGGCCGCAGATACGCAGTATTTT. It translates to CASSRGQAADTQYF. The V call is TRBV7-3, the J call TRBJ2-3, with a possible D match to TRBD2 (5 bases). V lost 5 bases and J 4 bases, leaving 13 bases between the germline ends. The germline CDR1 and CDR2 sequences are SGHTA and FQGTGA. The CDR3 has 14 residues.